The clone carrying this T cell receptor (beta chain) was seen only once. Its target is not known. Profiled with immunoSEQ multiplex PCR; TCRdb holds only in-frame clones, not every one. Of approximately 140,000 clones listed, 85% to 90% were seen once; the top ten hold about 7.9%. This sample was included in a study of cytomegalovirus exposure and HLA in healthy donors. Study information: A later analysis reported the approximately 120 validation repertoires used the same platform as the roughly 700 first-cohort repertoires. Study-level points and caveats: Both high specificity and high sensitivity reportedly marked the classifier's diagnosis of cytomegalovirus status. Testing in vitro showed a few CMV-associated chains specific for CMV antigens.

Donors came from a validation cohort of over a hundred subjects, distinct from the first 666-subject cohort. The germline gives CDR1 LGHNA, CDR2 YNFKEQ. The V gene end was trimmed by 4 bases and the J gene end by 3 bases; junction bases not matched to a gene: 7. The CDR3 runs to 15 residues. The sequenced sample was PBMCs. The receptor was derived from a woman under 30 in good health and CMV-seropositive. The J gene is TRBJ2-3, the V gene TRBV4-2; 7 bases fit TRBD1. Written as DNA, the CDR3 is TGTGCCAGCAGCCCAGCGAAGGGGGCAACAGATACGCAGTATTTT. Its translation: CASSPAKGATDTQYF.